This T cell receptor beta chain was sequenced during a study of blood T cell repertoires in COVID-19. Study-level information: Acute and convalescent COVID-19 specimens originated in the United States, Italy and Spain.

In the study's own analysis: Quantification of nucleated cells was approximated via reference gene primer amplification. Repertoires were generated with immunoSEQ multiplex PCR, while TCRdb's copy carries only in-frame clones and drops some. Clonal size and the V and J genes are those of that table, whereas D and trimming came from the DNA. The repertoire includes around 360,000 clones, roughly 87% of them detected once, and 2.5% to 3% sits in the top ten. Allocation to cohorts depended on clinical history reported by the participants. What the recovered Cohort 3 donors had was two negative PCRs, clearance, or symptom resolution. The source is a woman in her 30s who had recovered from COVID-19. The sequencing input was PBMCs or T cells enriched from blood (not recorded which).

CDR3 protein: CASSSMGTSGSTDTQYF. In nucleotides, the CDR3 is TGTGCCAGCAGTTCGATGGGGACTAGCGGGAGCACAGATACGCAGTATTTT. This chain joins TRBV28 and TRBJ2-3, with 12 nucleotides matching TRBD2. CDR3 size: 17 residues. V dropped 4 bases and J dropped 0; count of bases not matched to a gene: 5. The germline gives CDR1 MDHEN, CDR2 SYDVKM.